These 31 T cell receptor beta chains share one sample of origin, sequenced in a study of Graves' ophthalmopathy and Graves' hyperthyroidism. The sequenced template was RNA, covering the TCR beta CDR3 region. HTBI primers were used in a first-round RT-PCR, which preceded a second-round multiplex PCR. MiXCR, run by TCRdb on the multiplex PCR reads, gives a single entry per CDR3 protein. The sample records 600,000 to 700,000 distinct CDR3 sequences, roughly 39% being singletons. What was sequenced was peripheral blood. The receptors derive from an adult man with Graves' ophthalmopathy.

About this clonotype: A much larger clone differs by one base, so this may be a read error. CDR3 sequence (DNA): TGCAGTGCTTCCGGGACCGCGTTAAACTATGGCTACACCTTC. It translates to CSASGTALNYGYTF. V gene TRBV20-1 combines with J gene TRBJ1-2; weak D call: TRBD1 (5 bases). This CDR3 has 14 residues. Germline-derived CDR1 and CDR2 are DFQATT and SNEGSKA (reference sequence). Trimming stripped 5 bases from V and 2 bases from J, with 15 bases between.

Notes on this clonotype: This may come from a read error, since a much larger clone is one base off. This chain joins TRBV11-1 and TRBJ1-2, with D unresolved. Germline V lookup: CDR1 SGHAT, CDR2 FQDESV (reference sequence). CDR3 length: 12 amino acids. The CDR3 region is CPSSPNTYGYTF. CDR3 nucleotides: TGTCCCAGCAGCCCGAATACCTATGGCTACACCTTC.

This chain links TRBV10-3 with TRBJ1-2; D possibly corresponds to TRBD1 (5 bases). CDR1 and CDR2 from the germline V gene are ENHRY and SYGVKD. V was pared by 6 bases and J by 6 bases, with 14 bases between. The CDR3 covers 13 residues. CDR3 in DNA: TGTGCCATCAGGTTGGCAGGGAAGCATGGCTACACCTTC. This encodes CAIRLAGKHGYTF.

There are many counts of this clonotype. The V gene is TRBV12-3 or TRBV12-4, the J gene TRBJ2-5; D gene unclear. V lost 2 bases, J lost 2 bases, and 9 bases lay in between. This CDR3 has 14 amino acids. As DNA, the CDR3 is TGTGCCAGCAGTTTATTCTCAGGTCAAGAGACCCAGTACTTC. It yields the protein CASSLFSGQETQYF.

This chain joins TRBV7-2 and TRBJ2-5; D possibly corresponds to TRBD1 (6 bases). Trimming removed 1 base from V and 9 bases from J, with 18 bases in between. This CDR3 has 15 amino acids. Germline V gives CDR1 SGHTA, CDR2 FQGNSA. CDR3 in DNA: TGTGCCAGCAGCTTAGGGCCAGGGGACACCGGGGCCCAGTACTTC. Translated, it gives CASSLGPGDTGAQYF.

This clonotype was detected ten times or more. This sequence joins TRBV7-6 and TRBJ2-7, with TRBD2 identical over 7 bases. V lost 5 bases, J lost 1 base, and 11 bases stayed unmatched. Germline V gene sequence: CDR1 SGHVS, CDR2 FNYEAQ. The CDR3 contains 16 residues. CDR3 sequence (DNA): TGTGCCAGCAGCCCCTCGGGGCGGGGGAGATCCTACGAGCAGTACTTC. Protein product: CASSPSGRGRSYEQYF.

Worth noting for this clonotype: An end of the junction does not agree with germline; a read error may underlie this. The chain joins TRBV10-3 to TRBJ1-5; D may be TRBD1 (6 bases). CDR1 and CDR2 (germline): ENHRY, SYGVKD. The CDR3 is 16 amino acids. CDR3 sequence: CASSWMQGFDNQPQHF. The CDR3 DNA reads TGTGCCAGCAGTTGGATGCAGGGGTTTGACAATCAGCCCCAGCATTTT.

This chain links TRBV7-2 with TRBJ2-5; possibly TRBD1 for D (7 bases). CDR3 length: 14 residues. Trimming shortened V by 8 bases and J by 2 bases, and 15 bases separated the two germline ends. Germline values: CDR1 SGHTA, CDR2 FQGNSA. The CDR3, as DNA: TGTGCCAGCGCGGAGGGGGCACTTCAAGAGACCCAGTACTTC. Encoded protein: CASAEGALQETQYF.

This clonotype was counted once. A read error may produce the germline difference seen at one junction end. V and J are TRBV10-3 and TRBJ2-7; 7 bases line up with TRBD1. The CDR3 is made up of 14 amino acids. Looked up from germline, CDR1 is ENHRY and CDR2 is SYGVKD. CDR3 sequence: CASSYTGVAYEQYF. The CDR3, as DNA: TGTGCCAGCAGTTACACAGGGGTCGCCTACGAGCAGTACTTC.

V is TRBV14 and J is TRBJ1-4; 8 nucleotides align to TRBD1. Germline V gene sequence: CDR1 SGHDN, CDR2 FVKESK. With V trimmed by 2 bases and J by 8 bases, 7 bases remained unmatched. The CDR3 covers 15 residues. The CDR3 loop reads CASSQRQGKAEKLFF. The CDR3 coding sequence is TGTGCCAGCAGCCAAAGACAGGGGAAGGCAGAAAAACTGTTTTTT.

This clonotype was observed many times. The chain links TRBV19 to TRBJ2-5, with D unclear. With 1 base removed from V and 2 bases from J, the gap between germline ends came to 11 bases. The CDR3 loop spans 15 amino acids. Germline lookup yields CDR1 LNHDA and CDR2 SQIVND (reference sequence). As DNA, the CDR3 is TGTGCCAGTAGTATAGCGCTTCTACCTCAAGAGACCCAGTACTTC. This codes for CASSIALLPQETQYF.

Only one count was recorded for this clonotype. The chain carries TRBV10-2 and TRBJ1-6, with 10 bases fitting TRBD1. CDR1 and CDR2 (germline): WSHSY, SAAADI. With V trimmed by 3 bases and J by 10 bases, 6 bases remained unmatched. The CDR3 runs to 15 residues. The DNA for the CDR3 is TGCGCCAGCAGTGAACGGACAGGGGGATTCTCACCCCTCCACTTT. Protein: CASSERTGGFSPLHF.

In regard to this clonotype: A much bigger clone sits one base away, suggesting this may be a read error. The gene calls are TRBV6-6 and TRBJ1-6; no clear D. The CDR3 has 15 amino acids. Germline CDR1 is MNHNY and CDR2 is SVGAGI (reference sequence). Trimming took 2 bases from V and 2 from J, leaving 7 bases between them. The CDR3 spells CASSYRRTYNSPLHF. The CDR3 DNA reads TGTGCCAGCAGTTACCGGCGGACCTATAATTCACCCCTCCACTTT.

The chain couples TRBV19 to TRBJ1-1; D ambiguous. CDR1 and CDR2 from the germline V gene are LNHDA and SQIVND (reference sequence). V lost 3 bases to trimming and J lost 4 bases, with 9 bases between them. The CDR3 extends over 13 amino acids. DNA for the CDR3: TGTGCCAGTAGTATGGTCGGGGTCACTGAAGCTTTCTTT. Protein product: CASSMVGVTEAFF.

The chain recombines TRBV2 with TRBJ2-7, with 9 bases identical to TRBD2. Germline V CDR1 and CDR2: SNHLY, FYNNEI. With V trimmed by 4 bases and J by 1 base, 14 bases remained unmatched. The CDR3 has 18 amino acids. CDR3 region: CASSAAGGLVLRSYEQYF. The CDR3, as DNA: TGTGCCAGCAGTGCAGCGGGGGGCCTGGTCTTAAGATCCTACGAGCAGTACTTC.

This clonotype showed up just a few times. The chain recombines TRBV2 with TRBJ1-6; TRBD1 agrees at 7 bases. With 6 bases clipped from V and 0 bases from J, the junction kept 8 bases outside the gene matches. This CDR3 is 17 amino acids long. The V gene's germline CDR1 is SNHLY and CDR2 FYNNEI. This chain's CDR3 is CASRGPTGSSYNSPLHF. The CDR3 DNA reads TGTGCCAGCAGGGGACCGACAGGGAGCTCCTATAATTCACCCCTCCACTTT.

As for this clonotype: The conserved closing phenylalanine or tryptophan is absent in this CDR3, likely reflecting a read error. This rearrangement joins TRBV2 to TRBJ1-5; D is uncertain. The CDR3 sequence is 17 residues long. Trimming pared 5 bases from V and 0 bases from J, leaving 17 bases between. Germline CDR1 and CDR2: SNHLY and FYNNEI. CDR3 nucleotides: TGTGCCAGCAGTTTATTTCCGGTGGGATATAGCAATCAGCCCCAGCATTCT. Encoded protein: CASSLFPVGYSNQPQHS.

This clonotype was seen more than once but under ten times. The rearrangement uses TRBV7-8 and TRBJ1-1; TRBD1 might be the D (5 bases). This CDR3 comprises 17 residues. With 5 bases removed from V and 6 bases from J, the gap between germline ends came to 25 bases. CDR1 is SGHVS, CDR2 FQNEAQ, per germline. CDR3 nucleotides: TGTGCCAGCAGCGCAACAAGAGCCGGGGCTTTAAGCGCTGAAGCTTTCTTT. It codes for CASSATRAGALSAEAFF.

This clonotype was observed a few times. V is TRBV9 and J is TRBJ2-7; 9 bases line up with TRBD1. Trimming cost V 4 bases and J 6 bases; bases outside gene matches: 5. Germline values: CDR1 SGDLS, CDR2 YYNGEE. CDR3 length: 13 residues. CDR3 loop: CASSPSTGGEQYF. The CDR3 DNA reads TGTGCCAGCAGCCCTTCGACAGGGGGCGAGCAGTACTTC.

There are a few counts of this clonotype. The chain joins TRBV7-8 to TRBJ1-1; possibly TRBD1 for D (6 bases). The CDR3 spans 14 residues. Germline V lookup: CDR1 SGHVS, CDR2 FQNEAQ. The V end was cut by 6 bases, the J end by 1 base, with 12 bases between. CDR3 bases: TGTGCCAGCAGTTATCAACAGGGGAACACTGAAGCTTTCTTT. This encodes CASSYQQGNTEAFF.

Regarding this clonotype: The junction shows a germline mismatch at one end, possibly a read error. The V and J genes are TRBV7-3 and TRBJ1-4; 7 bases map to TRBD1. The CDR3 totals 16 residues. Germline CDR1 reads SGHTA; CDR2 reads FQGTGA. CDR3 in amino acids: CASSSPRQGSGEKLFF. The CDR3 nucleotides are TGCGCCAGCAGCTCACCCCGACAGGGTTCGGGTGAAAAACTGTTTTTT.

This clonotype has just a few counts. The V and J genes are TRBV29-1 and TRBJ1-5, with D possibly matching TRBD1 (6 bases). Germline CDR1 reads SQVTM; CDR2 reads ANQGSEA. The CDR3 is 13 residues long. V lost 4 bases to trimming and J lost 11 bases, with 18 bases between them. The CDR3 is CSVGAGDSGTQHF. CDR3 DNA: TGCAGCGTTGGGGCAGGGGATAGTGGGACCCAGCATTTT.

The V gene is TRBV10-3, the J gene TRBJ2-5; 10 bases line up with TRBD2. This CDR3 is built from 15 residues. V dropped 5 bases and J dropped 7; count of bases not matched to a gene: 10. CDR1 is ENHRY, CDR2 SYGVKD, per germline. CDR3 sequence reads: CAISSGLAVIVTQYF. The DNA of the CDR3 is TGTGCCATCAGTTCCGGACTAGCGGTGATCGTGACCCAGTACTTC.

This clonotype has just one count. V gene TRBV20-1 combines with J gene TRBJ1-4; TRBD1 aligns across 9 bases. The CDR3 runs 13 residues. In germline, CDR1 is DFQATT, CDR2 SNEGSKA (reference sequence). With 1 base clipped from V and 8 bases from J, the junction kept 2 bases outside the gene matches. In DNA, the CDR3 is TGCAGTGCTAGAGTGGGGACAGGGGAAAAACTGTTTTTT. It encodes CSARVGTGEKLFF.

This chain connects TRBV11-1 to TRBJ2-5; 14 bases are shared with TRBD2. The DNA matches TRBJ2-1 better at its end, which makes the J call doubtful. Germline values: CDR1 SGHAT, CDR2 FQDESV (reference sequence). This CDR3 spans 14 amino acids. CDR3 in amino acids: CASSWGLAGDEQFF. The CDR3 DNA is TGTGCCAGCAGCTGGGGACTAGCGGGAGATGAGCAGTTCTTC.

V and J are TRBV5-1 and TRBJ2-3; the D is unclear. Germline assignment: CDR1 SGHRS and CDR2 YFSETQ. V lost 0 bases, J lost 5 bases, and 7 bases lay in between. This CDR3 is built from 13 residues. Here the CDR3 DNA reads TGCGCCAGCAGCTTGGCCGATATAGATACGCAGTATTTT. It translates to CASSLADIDTQYF.

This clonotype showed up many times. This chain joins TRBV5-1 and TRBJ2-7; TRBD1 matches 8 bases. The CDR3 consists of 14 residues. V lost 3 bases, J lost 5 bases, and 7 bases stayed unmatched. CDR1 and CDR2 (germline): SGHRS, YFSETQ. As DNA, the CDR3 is TGCGCCAGCAGCTCACGGACAGGGTTGGACGAGCAGTACTTC. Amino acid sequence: CASSSRTGLDEQYF.

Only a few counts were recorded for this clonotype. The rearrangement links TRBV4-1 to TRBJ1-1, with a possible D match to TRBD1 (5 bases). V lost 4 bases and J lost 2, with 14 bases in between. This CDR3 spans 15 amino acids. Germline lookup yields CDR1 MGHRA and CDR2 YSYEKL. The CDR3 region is CASSLGRGLNTEAFF. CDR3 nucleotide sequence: TGCGCCAGCAGCCTTGGAAGGGGTTTAAACACTGAAGCTTTCTTT.

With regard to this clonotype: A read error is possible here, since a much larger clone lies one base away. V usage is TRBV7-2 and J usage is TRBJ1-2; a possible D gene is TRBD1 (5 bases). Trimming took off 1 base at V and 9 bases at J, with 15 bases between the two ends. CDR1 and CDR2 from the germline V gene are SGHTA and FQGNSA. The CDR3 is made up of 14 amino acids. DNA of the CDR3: TGTGCCAGCAGCTTAGATGTGGGGCAAGAGAGCTACACCTTC. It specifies CASSLDVGQESYTF.

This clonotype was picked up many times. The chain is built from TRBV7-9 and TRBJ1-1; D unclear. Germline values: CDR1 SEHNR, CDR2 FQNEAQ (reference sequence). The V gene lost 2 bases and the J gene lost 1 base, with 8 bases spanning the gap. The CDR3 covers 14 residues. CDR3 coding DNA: TGTGCCAGCAGCTTAATTATGGCGAACACTGAAGCTTTCTTT. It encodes CASSLIMANTEAFF.

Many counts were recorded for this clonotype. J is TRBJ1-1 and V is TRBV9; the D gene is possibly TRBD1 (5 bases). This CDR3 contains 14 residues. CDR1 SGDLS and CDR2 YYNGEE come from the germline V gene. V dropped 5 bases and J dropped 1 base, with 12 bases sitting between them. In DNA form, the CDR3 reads TGTGCCAGCAGGGGGGACGGTTCGAACACTGAAGCTTTCTTT. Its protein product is CASRGDGSNTEAFF.